What follows are 20 T cell receptor beta chains derived from one specimen sequenced in a study of regulatory T cells in long-lasting Graves disease. Time point of the sample: newly diagnosed GD, antithyroid drugs for less than 3 months. PBMC RNA served as the TCR library source. Arm-PCR with iRepertoire HTBI primers amplified the CDR3 regions for these TCR beta libraries. TCRdb fed the multiplex PCR reads into MiXCR, producing one record per CDR3 protein. The data contain about 200,000 distinct CDR3 sequences, less than 20% of them seen just once; the ten biggest clones take up 10% to 15%. The data were also submitted as part of a second study, on T cells in Graves' hyperthyroidism and ophthalmopathy.

This material consisted of peripheral blood mononuclear cells (PBMCs), taken at new diagnosis, from a patient treated with antithyroid drugs. Source of these receptors: a woman in her twenties or thirties with Graves disease.

The table lists this clonotype with many counts. The V call is TRBV6-1, the J call TRBJ1-2; 9 bases map to TRBD1. The CDR3 extends over 15 amino acids. The V segment lost 3 bases and the J segment 8 bases; nucleotides outside the gene matches: 10. Germline V CDR1 and CDR2: MNHNS, SASEGT. The DNA of the CDR3 is TGTGCCAGCAGTGACCTTTACGACAGGGGGGAAGGCTACACCTTC. Translating gives CASSDLYDRGEGYTF.

The chain has TRBV3-1 and TRBJ1-1; weak D call: TRBD1 (6 bases). V was shortened by 4 bases and J by 4 bases, with 16 bases between the two germline ends. The CDR3 is 15 residues long. The germline V gene has CDR1 LGHDT and CDR2 YNNKEL (reference sequence). The CDR3 loop is CASSRGHEGGTEAFF. The CDR3 coding sequence is TGTGCCAGCAGCCGGGGACACGAGGGGGGCACTGAAGCTTTCTTT.

This clonotype showed up many times. V and J are TRBV19 and TRBJ2-7, with D possibly matching TRBD1 (6 bases). The CDR3 runs to 15 residues. The V end lost 4 bases, the J end lost 2 bases, and 15 bases lay between the germline ends. Germline values: CDR1 LNHDA, CDR2 SQIVND (reference sequence). The CDR3 protein is CASSTYATGPYEQYF. For the CDR3, the DNA is TGTGCCAGTAGTACATACGCAACAGGGCCCTACGAGCAGTACTTC.

V usage is TRBV11-2 and J usage is TRBJ1-1; D not certain. The germline CDR1 and CDR2 sequences are SGHAT and FQNNGV. The CDR3 has 15 amino acids. V was shortened by 5 bases and J by 14 bases, with 27 bases between the two germline ends. CDR3 in DNA: TGTGCCAGCAGCACATTGACATCGCTGAACACTGAATCCTTCTTT. This sequence encodes CASSTLTSLNTESFF.

In its sample, this clonotype was seen a few times. This chain joins TRBV20-1 and TRBJ1-3, with TRBD1 matching over 8 bases. This CDR3 has 15 amino acids. V trimming: 1 base; J trimming: 2 bases; junction bases outside the gene matches: 4. Germline values: CDR1 DFQATT, CDR2 SNEGSKA (reference sequence). Here the CDR3 reads CSARVTGEPGNTIYF. The CDR3 DNA sequence: TGCAGTGCTAGAGTGACAGGGGAACCTGGAAACACCATATATTTT.

There are many counts of this clonotype. The chain has TRBV9 and TRBJ2-5; D remains unclear. The CDR3 length is 15 residues. Per the germline V gene, CDR1 is SGDLS and CDR2 is YYNGEE. Deletions cut 0 bases from V and 4 bases from J, with 13 bases between. The CDR3 loop is CASSVEGTPRETQYF. Written as DNA, the CDR3 is TGTGCCAGCAGCGTAGAGGGCACTCCCCGAGAGACCCAGTACTTC.

This clonotype was counted ten times or more. The chain uses TRBV5-1 and TRBJ1-2; 12 nucleotides align to TRBD1. With 6 bases clipped from V and 5 bases from J, the junction kept 5 bases outside the gene matches. The length of the CDR3 is 14 residues. In germline, CDR1 is SGHRS, CDR2 YFSETQ. CDR3 in amino acids: CASNGGQGAYGYTF. Written as DNA, the CDR3 is TGCGCCAGCAACGGGGGACAGGGGGCGTATGGCTACACCTTC.

The chain links TRBV2 to TRBJ1-1, with a weak D call TRBD1 (6 bases). This CDR3 is 15 amino acids long. Trimming took off 1 base at V and 7 bases at J, with 16 bases between the two ends. Per germline, CDR1 SNHLY and CDR2 FYNNEI. CDR3 amino acids: CASSEVLGGLGEAFF. In DNA, the CDR3 is TGTGCCAGCAGTGAAGTTTTAGGGGGGCTCGGTGAAGCTTTCTTT. The full variable domain, its missing parts supplied by reference TRBV2 and TRBJ1-1, is EPEVTQTPSHQVTQMGQEVILRCVPISNHLYFYWYRQILGQKVEFLVSFYNNEISEKSEIFDDQFSVERPDGSNFTLKIRSTKLEDSAMYFCASSEVLGGLGEAFFGQGTRLTVV.

A remark on this clonotype: This is likely an artifact of a read error, given a far larger clone one base away. The V and J genes are TRBV2 and TRBJ2-1; D gene ambiguous. The J call could be wrong; TRBJ2-5 is a better fit for the DNA end. Per germline, CDR1 SNHLY and CDR2 FYNNEI. There are 12 residues in the CDR3. The CDR3 sequence: CASRQHQETQYF. The CDR3 DNA is TGTGCCAGCAGACAGCACCAAGAGACCCAGTACTTC.

About this clonotype itself: A far more abundant clone sits one base away, making this likely a read error. The CDR3 region has the DNA TGTGCCAGCAATTACTCGACGGGACTAGCGGGAGCAGAGACCCAGTACTTC. It yields the protein CASNYSTGLAGAETQYF. This sequence joins TRBV6-2 or TRBV6-3 and TRBJ2-3, with 14 bases identical to TRBD2. The DNA end favors TRBJ2-5, so the J call may be wrong. The V gene's germline CDR1 is MNHEY and CDR2 SVGEGT. This CDR3 contains 17 residues.

This chain uses TRBV11-2 with TRBJ2-1; 7 nucleotides align to TRBD2. Germline loops: CDR1 SGHAT, CDR2 FQNNGV. This CDR3 contains 16 residues. V trimming: 5 bases; J trimming: 6 bases; junction bases outside the gene matches: 13. The DNA for the CDR3 is TGTGCCAGCAGCCCACAAGGGGCGGGAGATCGCAATGAGCAGTTCTTC. Residues: CASSPQGAGDRNEQFF.

The rearrangement uses TRBV28 and TRBJ1-1; tentatively, D is TRBD1 (5 bases). CDR1 and CDR2 (germline): MDHEN, SYDVKM. CDR3 size: 14 residues. Deletions cut 6 bases from V and 4 bases from J, with 15 bases between. The CDR3 bases are TGTGCCAGCAGCTGGACACCGCGGGGCACTGAAGCTTTCTTT. Translation gives CASSWTPRGTEAFF.

This clonotype has a count of ten or more. The V and J genes are TRBV7-2 and TRBJ1-2, with 7 bases lining up with TRBD1. Germline CDR1 is SGHTA and CDR2 is FQGNSA. The CDR3 has 14 amino acids. V was pared by 5 bases and J by 4 bases, with 7 bases of the junction left unmatched. The CDR3 DNA follows: TGTGCCAGCAGCGAGCCGGGACAGCTCTATGGCTACACCTTC. Its protein is CASSEPGQLYGYTF.

This clonotype was seen ten or more times. The rearrangement joins TRBV11-2 to TRBJ2-5; D unresolved. Per germline, CDR1 SGHAT and CDR2 FQNNGV. V was trimmed by 1 base and J by 1 base, leaving 7 bases between them. This CDR3 spans 14 amino acids. CDR3 residues: CASSLGSTQETQYF. DNA of the CDR3: TGTGCCAGCAGCTTAGGCTCCACCCAAGAGACCCAGTACTTC.

This clonotype was detected ten times or more. The chain uses TRBV24-1 and TRBJ1-2; D might be TRBD1 (5 bases). CDR1 and CDR2 from the germline V gene are KGHDR and SFDVKD. This CDR3 has 14 amino acids. Trimming left V 3 bases short and J 3 bases short, with 10 bases between. CDR3 region: CATSDAGTYYGYTF. The DNA for the CDR3 is TGTGCCACCAGTGATGCCGGGACCTACTATGGCTACACCTTC.

Regarding this clonotype: It is likely a read error: a sequence one base away is far more abundant. J is TRBJ2-7 and V is TRBV6-2 or TRBV6-3; TRBD2 agrees at 9 bases. Per germline, CDR1 MNHEY and CDR2 SVGEGT. CDR3 length equals 15 residues. This CDR3 is CASSYTGLASYGQYF. DNA for the CDR3: TGTGCCAGCAGCTACACGGGACTAGCCTCCTACGGGCAGTACTTC.

This clonotype was seen repeatedly, ten times or more. The gene calls are TRBV20-1 and TRBJ2-3; 7 bases line up with TRBD2. V gave up 1 base and J gave up 0 bases; unmatched junction bases: 1. CDR3 size: 14 residues. Germline V gene sequence: CDR1 DFQATT, CDR2 SNEGSKA (reference sequence). The CDR3 DNA reads as TGCAGTGCTAGAGGGGGGGGAAGCACAGATACGCAGTATTTT. Encoded protein: CSARGGGSTDTQYF.

This clonotype came up many times. The chain combines TRBV4-2 with TRBJ1-3; TRBD1 might be the D (6 bases). The germline V and J ends were trimmed by 0 bases and 1 base, with 7 bases remaining between them. CDR1 is LGHNA and CDR2 is YNFKEQ in the germline V gene. The CDR3 runs to 15 residues. The CDR3 DNA reads TGTGCCAGCAGCCAAGATGACAGGTCTGGAAACACCATATATTTT. Translated, it gives CASSQDDRSGNTIYF.

In its sample, this clonotype was seen many times. V and J are TRBV4-1 and TRBJ1-1; the match to TRBD1 covers 9 bases. The CDR3 is 16 amino acids. Trimming took 0 bases from V and 5 from J; bases not matched to a gene: 7. Germline loops: CDR1 MGHRA, CDR2 YSYEKL. The CDR3 DNA sequence: TGCGCCAGCAGCCAAGATCTACAGGGGGCGCAGACTGAAGCTTTCTTT. Encoded protein: CASSQDLQGAQTEAFF.

This clonotype was observed many times. The chain links TRBV6-1 to TRBJ1-2; D is unclear. Germline CDR1 reads MNHNS; CDR2 reads SASEGT. V was trimmed by 4 bases and J by 4 bases, leaving 7 bases between them. This CDR3 spans 12 amino acids. The CDR3 loop reads CASSATVYGYTF. The CDR3, as DNA: TGTGCCAGCAGTGCTACAGTCTATGGCTACACCTTC.